This TCR beta chain derives from a study of blood T cell repertoires in COVID-19. Germline CDR1 and CDR2: SEHNR and FQNEAQ (reference sequence). V gave up 1 base and J gave up 6 bases, with 7 bases separating them. This CDR3 contains 13 residues. Assay used: immunoSEQ multiplex PCR; TCRdb lists only in-frame clones, some missing. Of about 180,000 clones in the sample, over 75% are singletons; the top ten hold about 26%. This TCR was sampled from a woman between 65 and 79 years old with acute or convalescent COVID-19. The sample was peripheral blood. This chain connects TRBV7-9 to TRBJ2-1; D remains unclear. The CDR3 region has the DNA TGTGCCAGCAGCTTAGACTCCGCCAATGAGCAGTTCTTC. Translated: CASSLDSANEQFF.